The clone carrying this T cell receptor (beta chain) has a count of ten or more. Its antigen is unidentified. Relying on iRepertoire HTBI primers and Arm-PCR of CDR3 regions, the team built TCR beta libraries. MiXCR, applied by TCRdb to the multiplex PCR reads, yields one record per CDR3 protein. The sample carries 400,000 to 500,000 distinct CDR3 sequences, less than 15% recorded once. Time point specified: newly diagnosed GD, antithyroid drugs for less than 3 months. PBMC RNA served as the TCR library source. This record comes from a study of regulatory T cells in long-lasting Graves disease. Study summary: Antithyroid drugs had been taken under 3 months by newly diagnosed Graves' patients.

Study-level findings and limits: Clonotypes that were public and shared totalled fewer than 3,500 in persistent patients versus 750 to 1,000 in new patients. TCR diversity was lower in persistent Graves' patients (versus newly diagnosed ones).

This same sample was also part of a study on T cells in Graves' hyperthyroidism and ophthalmopathy. That report notes: Ophthalmopathy onset followed model prediction by a median approximately seven months.

The material sequenced was peripheral blood mononuclear cells (PBMCs), taken at new diagnosis, from a patient treated with antithyroid drugs. The source is a woman between 45 and 65 years old with Graves disease.

The DNA of the CDR3 is TGTGCCAGCAGTTACACTCACAGGGGGCCGAAGAACACCGGGGAGCTGTTTTTT. It encodes CASSYTHRGPKNTGELFF. The chain carries TRBV6-2 or TRBV6-3 and TRBJ2-2; TRBD1 matches at 9 bases. CDR3 size: 18 residues. The trim removed 2 bases at V and 1 base at J, leaving 8 bases unmatched. Germline loops: CDR1 MNHEY, CDR2 SVGEGT.